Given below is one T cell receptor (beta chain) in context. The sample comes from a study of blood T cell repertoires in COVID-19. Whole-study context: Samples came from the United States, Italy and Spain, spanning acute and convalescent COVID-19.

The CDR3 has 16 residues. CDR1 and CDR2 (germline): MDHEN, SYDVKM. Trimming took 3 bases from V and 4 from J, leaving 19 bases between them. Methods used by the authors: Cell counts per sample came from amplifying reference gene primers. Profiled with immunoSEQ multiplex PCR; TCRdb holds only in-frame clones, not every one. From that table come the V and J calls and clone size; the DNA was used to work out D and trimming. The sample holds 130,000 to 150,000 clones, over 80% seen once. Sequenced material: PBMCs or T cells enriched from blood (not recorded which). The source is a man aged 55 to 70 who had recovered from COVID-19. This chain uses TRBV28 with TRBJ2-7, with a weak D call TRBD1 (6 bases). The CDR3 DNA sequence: TGTGCCAGCAGTTTGCCGGGACACCGAATTAAGTACGAGCAGTACTTC. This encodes CASSLPGHRIKYEQYF.